These 5 T cell receptor beta chains came from one sample sequenced in a study of patients and donors after allogeneic stem cell transplantation. TCRdb re-analysed the RT-PCR reads in MiXCR, keeping a single row per CDR3 protein. The data show over 350,000 distinct CDR3 sequences, 16% seen once. Specimen: blood, either unsorted or a sorted T cell fraction (not recorded which). These receptors were obtained from a human donor who was either an allogeneic HSCT recipient or a stem cell or donor lymphocyte infusion donor (not recorded which). It is not recorded whose cells these are; they may come from a transplant donor.

This clonotype has at least ten counts. The rearrangement joins TRBV9 to TRBJ2-5, with 8 positions matching TRBD1. The CDR3 is 15 amino acids. With V trimmed by 0 bases and J by 5 bases, 6 bases remained unmatched. Looked up from germline, CDR1 is SGDLS and CDR2 is YYNGEE. CDR3 bases: TGTGCCAGCAGCGTAGATGGCAGGGGGCTCGAGACCCAGTACTTC. This translates into CASSVDGRGLETQYF.

The CDR3 spells CASSSSSDRVMYEQYF. CDR3 coding DNA: TGTGCCAGCAGCTCCTCATCGGACAGGGTTATGTACGAGCAGTACTTC. The rearrangement links TRBV5-5 to TRBJ2-7, with 8 bases aligning to TRBD1. Losses at the gene ends were 3 bases for V and 4 bases for J; bases not matched to a gene: 12. The germline gives CDR1 SGHKS, CDR2 YYEKEE (reference sequence). The CDR3 sequence is 16 residues long.

The chain employs TRBV5-1 and TRBJ1-1; 9 bases agree with TRBD1. The CDR3 length is 13 residues. J gave up 12 bases and V 7 bases, and 13 bases lay outside the gene matches. Germline values: CDR1 SGHRS, CDR2 YFSETQ. Here the CDR3 reads CASCQTGTGRPFF. CDR3 bases: TGCGCCAGCTGCCAAACCGGGACAGGGAGGCCTTTCTTT. Together with reference TRBV5-1 and TRBJ1-1, the CDR3 gives the full variable domain: KAGVTQTPRYLIKTRGQQVTLSCSPISGHRSVSWYQQTPGQGLQFLFEYFSETQRNKGNFPGRFSGRQFSNSRSEMNVSTLELGDSALYLCASCQTGTGRPFFGQGTRLTVV.

This clonotype was counted a few times. The CDR3 nucleotides read TGCAGCGTTGAAGATTATAGCAGGGGGCCCCCCTACTATGGCTACACCTTC. This translates into CSVEDYSRGPPYYGYTF. The J gene is TRBJ1-2, the V gene TRBV29-1; TRBD1 matches 8 bases. This CDR3 has 17 amino acids. Trimming cost V 0 bases and J 3 bases; bases outside gene matches: 12. CDR1 is SQVTM, CDR2 ANQGSEA, per germline.

The chain couples TRBV28 to TRBJ1-3; D possibly corresponds to TRBD1 (5 bases). This CDR3 is 16 amino acids long. From germline, CDR1 is MDHEN and CDR2 SYDVKM. Trimming took 6 bases from V and 0 from J, leaving 15 bases between them. The CDR3 loop is CASRPMDIPSGNTIYF. CDR3 sequence (DNA): TGTGCCAGCAGGCCGATGGACATCCCCTCTGGAAACACCATATATTTT.